The 5 T cell receptor beta chains given below trace back to one sample, sequenced in a study of cytomegalovirus exposure and HLA in healthy donors. The PCR had 60 Vbeta and 13 Jbeta primers. TCRdb keeps only in-frame clones here, not all; method: immunoSEQ multiplex PCR. The table lists around 170,000 clones, 65% to 90% of them singletons. The sample was PBMCs. These receptors came from a man in his forties in good health and CMV-seropositive.

This chain uses TRBV18 with TRBJ2-4; D gene unclear. The CDR3 totals 15 residues. The germline V gene encodes CDR1 KGHSH and CDR2 LQKENI. Trimming shortened V by 2 bases and J by 0 bases, and 8 bases separated the two germline ends. The CDR3 spells CASSPATPAKNIQYF. The DNA of the CDR3 is TGTGCCAGCTCACCAGCGACACCAGCCAAAAACATTCAGTACTTC.

This clone was observed once. The chain has TRBV7-2 and TRBJ2-5; 10 bases align to TRBD2. Germline V CDR1 and CDR2: SGHTA, FQGNSA. V lost 5 bases, J lost 5 bases, and 8 bases stayed unmatched. The CDR3 contains 15 residues. The CDR3 DNA follows: TGTGCCAGCAGCCTATTAGCGGGGGGCTGGGAGACCCAGTACTTC. It yields the protein CASSLLAGGWETQYF.

V gene TRBV18 combines with J gene TRBJ1-1; 9 bases are a match to TRBD1. The germline CDR1 and CDR2 sequences are KGHSH and LQKENI. The CDR3 has 13 residues. With 6 bases clipped from V and 5 bases from J, the junction kept 4 bases outside the gene matches. The CDR3 here is CASSGGQGTEAFF. The DNA for the CDR3 is TGTGCCAGCTCCGGGGGACAGGGTACTGAAGCTTTCTTT.

This chain links TRBV2 with TRBJ1-5; 11 bases agree with TRBD1. Germline V gene data show CDR1 as SNHLY and CDR2 as FYNNEI. The CDR3 sequence is 14 residues long. With 4 bases clipped from V and 9 bases from J, the junction kept 5 bases outside the gene matches. CDR3 coding DNA: TGTGCCAGCAGTGGTGGGACAGGGGGGAGGCCCCAGCATTTT. Translation: CASSGGTGGRPQHF.

This clone was observed a handful of times. This chain joins TRBV6-6 and TRBJ2-7; 11 positions match TRBD1. Trimming cost V 5 bases and J 2 bases; bases outside gene matches: 5. CDR3 size: 15 residues. Germline loops: CDR1 MNHNY, CDR2 SVGAGI (reference sequence). The CDR3 protein is CASSTPGQGAYEQYF. CDR3 coding DNA: TGTGCCAGCAGTACTCCGGGACAGGGGGCCTACGAGCAGTACTTC.